A selection of T cell receptor beta chains follows, all from one sample in a study of T-cell memory formation after mild COVID-19. Via MiXCR, TCRdb re-called the 5' RACE reads, giving one row per CDR3 protein. The data contain about 360,000 distinct CDR3 sequences, under 15% of them singletons. Sequencing was carried out using PBMCs or a T cell subset sorted from them (not recorded which). The origin of the receptors is a young man who had mild COVID-19 (a few samples of this study predate the infection). Cell type and time point are not known. Both conserved end residues are trimmed from each CDR3.

v_call,cdr3_aa
TRBV6-2/TRBV6-3,ASSYGLAADEQF
TRBV2,ASRTGRIQY
TRBV28,ASRIGYSNEQF
TRBV14,ASSPRTGEQY
TRBV7-2,ASSLWVTGSTDTQY
TRBV29-1,SASQPGANVLT
TRBV6-2/TRBV6-3,ASSSRLRGQPQH
TRBV5-1,ASSPGMGRSSYNEQF
TRBV6-5,ASSYSGAGEQPQH
TRBV10-3,AISSMSGSLSIQY
TRBV5-5,ASSLGGGAQPQH
TRBV12-3/TRBV12-4,ASRGQYNQPQH
TRBV4-3,ASSQDRDRGFYGYT
TRBV7-9,ASGGLAGPTDTQY
TRBV7-2,ASTEEVSHQPQH
TRBV10-3,AGRGSSTEAF
TRBV12-3/TRBV12-4,ASSAGQVPETQY
TRBV5-1,ASSLSAAWGLSGQGNTEAF
TRBV5-1,ASRPGTGGETQY